The rows below give T cell receptor beta chains drawn from one sample of a study of blood T cell repertoires in COVID-19. Sequencing used immunoSEQ multiplex PCR; TCRdb keeps in-frame clones, though not all of them. The sample has roughly 200,000 clones, around 83% seen once. The sample taken for sequencing was PBMCs or T cells enriched from blood (not recorded which). Every receptor here comes from a man aged 40-49 years who had recovered from COVID-19. Both conserved end residues are part of each CDR3. Fields, in order: clone size, V gene, J gene, D gene, CDR3 protein, CDR3 DNA. A D gene is named only where the DNA matches it firmly. Part of the rows lack a size; the others show once, few, many or a class for expanded clones.

NA	TRBV28	TRBJ2-5	NA	CASSPITSGRETQYF	TGTGCCAGCAGTCCGATCACCAGCGGTAGAGAGACCCAGTACTTC
NA	TRBV6-2/TRBV6-3	TRBJ1-2	NA	CASSDPGDGYTF	TGTGCCAGCAGCGATCCAGGGGATGGCTACACCTTC
NA	TRBV19	TRBJ1-6	NA	CASSMTAINSPLHF	TGTGCCAGTAGTATGACAGCTATAAATTCACCCCTCCACTTT
NA	TRBV5-8	TRBJ2-2	TRBD2	CASSLGPSGGYTGELFF	TGTGCCAGCAGCTTGGGCCCTAGCGGGGGGTACACCGGGGAGCTGTTTTTT
NA	TRBV12-3/TRBV12-4	TRBJ1-1	NA	CASGDTEAFF	TGTGCCAGCGGAGACACTGAAGCTTTCTTT
NA	TRBV24-1	TRBJ1-2	TRBD1	CATSVTGGEGYTF	TGTGCCACCAGTGTTACAGGGGGCGAAGGCTACACCTTC
NA	TRBV11-3	TRBJ2-1	NA	CASSSTGTEQFF	TGTGCCAGCAGCTCCACCGGGACAGAGCAGTTCTTC
NA	TRBV30	TRBJ2-7	NA	CAWSVGGTSYEQYF	TGTGCCTGGAGTGTAGGCGGGACCTCCTACGAGCAGTACTTC
NA	TRBV27	TRBJ2-7	NA	CASSLEGSGSYEQYF	TGTGCCAGCAGTTTAGAAGGTAGCGGCTCCTACGAGCAGTACTTC
NA	TRBV19	TRBJ2-7	NA	CASSIRHFGPPGSYEQYF	TGTGCCAGTAGTATAAGGCATTTTGGGCCTCCAGGAAGCTACGAGCAGTACTTC
NA	TRBV13	TRBJ1-2	TRBD1	CASSQLVQGAGNGYTF	TGTGCCAGCAGCCAACTAGTCCAGGGGGCTGGGAATGGCTACACCTTC
few	TRBV7-9	TRBJ2-7	TRBD1	CASSSRAGGVYEQYF	TGTGCCAGCAGCTCCCGGGCAGGGGGCGTCTACGAGCAGTACTTC
NA	TRBV7-2	TRBJ1-2	NA	CASSFQTNYGYTF	TGTGCCAGCAGCTTCCAGACTAACTATGGCTACACCTTC
NA	TRBV5-1	TRBJ2-3	NA	CASSLGLFFDGGDTQYF	TGCGCCAGCAGCTTGGGTCTTTTTTTCGACGGCGGCGATACGCAGTATTTT
NA	TRBV9	TRBJ2-7	NA	CASSVGGQEFYEQYF	TGTGCCAGCAGCGTAGGGGGACAAGAGTTCTACGAGCAGTACTTC
NA	TRBV5-1	TRBJ1-2	NA	CASSPEGHYGYTF	TGCGCCAGCAGCCCGGAGGGGCACTATGGCTACACCTTC
NA	TRBV11-3	TRBJ1-4	TRBD1	CASSPYRGRTNEKLFF	TGTGCCAGCAGCCCCTACAGGGGGCGGACTAATGAAAAACTGTTTTTT
NA	TRBV5-5	TRBJ2-5	TRBD1	CASSLQGEETQYF	TGTGCCAGCAGCCTACAGGGGGAAGAGACCCAGTACTTC
NA	TRBV29-1	TRBJ2-7	TRBD1	CSVGQGISYEQYF	TGCAGCGTAGGACAGGGAATTTCCTACGAGCAGTACTTC
NA	TRBV5-1	TRBJ2-6	NA	CASSLGQASGANVLTF	TGCGCCAGCAGCTTGGGACAGGCCTCTGGGGCCAACGTCCTGACTTTC
few	TRBV19	TRBJ2-5	TRBD1	CASGPTGGGQETQYF	TGTGCCAGTGGTCCGACAGGGGGTGGACAAGAGACCCAGTACTTC
NA	TRBV19	TRBJ2-2	NA	CASSPFWASLNTGELFF	TGTGCCAGTAGTCCCTTCTGGGCAAGCTTGAACACCGGGGAGCTGTTTTTT
NA	TRBV15	TRBJ1-2	NA	CATSRVEPGGNYGYTF	TGTGCCACCAGCAGAGTTGAGCCAGGTGGGAACTATGGCTACACCTTC
NA	TRBV5-1	TRBJ2-7	TRBD1	CASSSQGLYEQYF	TGCGCCAGCAGCTCACAGGGGCTCTACGAGCAGTACTTC
NA	TRBV3-1/TRBV3-2	TRBJ2-2	NA	CASSQGLGRNGELFF	TGTGCCAGCAGCCAAGGTCTCGGGAGAAACGGGGAGCTGTTTTTT
once	TRBV30	TRBJ2-1	NA	CAWAGQSNEQFF	TGTGCCTGGGCTGGACAGTCCAATGAGCAGTTCTTC
NA	TRBV9	TRBJ2-7	NA	CASSVGASAYEQYF	TGTGCCAGCAGCGTAGGGGCCTCCGCCTACGAGCAGTACTTC
NA	TRBV15	TRBJ1-4	NA	CATSRAGAAEKLFF	TGTGCCACCAGCAGAGCAGGGGCGGCTGAAAAACTGTTTTTT
NA	TRBV24-1	TRBJ2-1	NA	CATSDTLGGNNEQFF	TGTGCCACCAGTGACACCCTCGGAGGAAACAATGAGCAGTTCTTC
NA	TRBV6-4	TRBJ1-5	NA	CASSWSQGLLLLKQPQHF	TGTGCCAGCAGTTGGAGCCAGGGCCTCCTCCTTTTAAAGCAGCCCCAGCATTTT
NA	TRBV27	TRBJ1-1	NA	CASSSILERDFLNTEAFF	TGTGCCAGCAGTTCCATATTGGAACGGGACTTCTTGAACACTGAAGCTTTCTTT
NA	TRBV18	TRBJ2-3	TRBD1	CASSPPRGQGPLF	TGTGCCAGCTCACCACCGAGGGGACAGGGACCTTTATTT
NA	TRBV10-2	TRBJ2-3	NA	CASTIAGPGTDTQYF	TGCGCCAGCACGATTGCCGGTCCTGGCACAGATACGCAGTATTTT
NA	TRBV2	TRBJ2-7	NA	CASKESEASYEQYF	TGTGCCAGCAAAGAATCGGAGGCATCCTACGAGCAGTACTTC
NA	TRBV5-1	TRBJ1-4	TRBD1	CASSLGGRTNEKLFF	TGCGCCAGCAGCTTAGGGGGCCGAACTAATGAAAAACTGTTTTTT
NA	TRBV5-1	TRBJ2-2	NA	CASSLATALDTGELFF	TGCGCCAGCAGCTTGGCGACAGCCCTGGACACCGGGGAGCTGTTTTTT
NA	TRBV7-8	TRBJ1-5	NA	CASSLTVKGQPQHF	TGTGCCAGCAGCCTCACGGTAAAGGGGCAGCCCCAGCATTTT
NA	TRBV13	TRBJ1-1	TRBD1	CASSRRTGRRAEAFF	TGTGCCAGCAGCCGCAGGACAGGGAGGAGAGCTGAAGCTTTCTTT
NA	TRBV23-1	TRBJ2-7	NA	CASSQSPGSYEQYF	TGCGCCAGCAGTCAATCGCCGGGTTCCTACGAGCAGTACTTC
once	TRBV28	TRBJ1-5	NA	CASSWGGAGVNQPQHF	TGTGCCAGCAGTTGGGGTGGGGCAGGGGTCAATCAGCCCCAGCATTTT
NA	TRBV4-1	TRBJ1-2	TRBD1	CASSQVGQGAAGYTF	TGCGCCAGCAGCCAAGTAGGACAGGGGGCGGCTGGCTACACCTTC
NA	TRBV27	TRBJ1-3	NA	CASSLGQSGNTIYF	TGTGCCAGCAGTTTAGGACAGTCTGGAAACACCATATATTTT
NA	TRBV14	TRBJ2-6	NA	CASSQEQTSGANVLTF	TGTGCCAGCAGCCAAGAACAGACCTCTGGGGCCAACGTCCTGACTTTC
few	TRBV12-5	TRBJ1-2	NA	CASQTSGYRDYTF	TGTGCTAGCCAGACCTCAGGGTATAGAGACTACACCTTC
few	TRBV28	TRBJ1-6	NA	CASIGSDPSPGPYNSPLHF	TGTGCCAGCATCGGGAGCGATCCGAGCCCGGGCCCCTATAATTCACCCCTCCACTTT
NA	TRBV15	TRBJ2-2	TRBD1	CATSRAGTGNTGELFF	TGTGCCACCAGCAGAGCCGGGACAGGGAACACCGGGGAGCTGTTTTTT
NA	TRBV4-2	TRBJ1-1	TRBD1	CASSQASDRYTEAFF	TGTGCCAGCAGCCAAGCATCGGACAGGTACACTGAAGCTTTCTTT
once	TRBV19	TRBJ1-4	TRBD1	CASGQARNEKLFF	TGTGCCAGTGGACAGGCCCGTAATGAAAAACTGTTTTTT
NA	TRBV5-1	TRBJ2-2	TRBD1	CASSLGGAGTGELFF	TGCGCCAGCAGCTTAGGGGGCGCAGGGACCGGGGAGCTGTTTTTT
NA	TRBV7-3	TRBJ2-3	NA	CASSLTGGGLTDTQYF	TGTGCCAGCAGCTTAACTGGGGGAGGCCTCACAGATACGCAGTATTTT
NA	TRBV4-1	TRBJ1-2	NA	CASSQDYGTTTINGYTF	TGCGCCAGCAGCCAAGATTATGGGACTACAACTATTAATGGCTACACCTTC
NA	TRBV14	TRBJ1-1	NA	CASRRGTGPAFF	TGTGCCAGCCGCCGAGGCACAGGGCCAGCTTTCTTT